By share of the sample, the clone carrying this T cell receptor (beta chain) is medium-sized (0.01 to 0.1%). This sample is drawn from a study of immune heterogeneity within non-small cell lung tumors. V gave up 3 bases and J gave up 4 bases, with 20 bases separating them. CDR3 size: 18 residues. Germline-derived CDR1 and CDR2 are KGHDR and SFDVKD. The TCR beta CDR3 region was amplified by multiplex PCR employing 32 V and 13 J primers. TCRdb passed the multiplex PCR reads through MiXCR, listing each CDR3 protein once. This table holds about 21,000 distinct CDR3 sequences, more than 25% found once. Template came from bulk tumor genomic DNA, at roughly 600 ng per sample. Several biopsies were spaced far apart within each primary tumor and obtained as surgery took place. With untreated, newly diagnosed non-small cell lung cancer, the patients went on to undergo curative surgery.

Material for sequencing was lung tumor tissue. The rearrangement uses TRBV24-1 and TRBJ2-2; D is perhaps TRBD1 or TRBD2 (5 bases each). This receptor was taken from a man in his forties with non-small cell lung cancer. The CDR3 loop reads CATSDGVGDLSATGELFF. The CDR3 DNA reads TGTGCCACCAGTGATGGGGTGGGGGACCTCTCTGCCACCGGGGAGCTGTTTTTT.